What follows are 28 T cell receptor beta chains derived from one specimen sequenced in a study of T-cell reconstitution after alpha-beta-depleted transplantation in children. As it was prepared, the TCRbeta library received unique molecular identifiers. From the PCR reads, TCRdb called clonotypes with MiXCR, one entry per CDR3 protein. The data contain 440,000 or so distinct CDR3 sequences, over 40% of them singletons. This material consisted of PBMCs, taken before TCRalphabeta/CD19-depleted stem cell transplant. The receptors stem from a girl aged 2-15 years with aplastic anemia, due to receive a stem cell transplant.

The rearrangement uses TRBV4-1 and TRBJ2-1; the match to TRBD2 covers 9 bases. The germline V gene encodes CDR1 MGHRA and CDR2 YSYEKL. V was pared by 0 bases and J by 3 bases, with 9 bases of the junction left unmatched. This CDR3 region has 18 residues. The CDR3 loop is CASSQDPLSGRVYNEQFF. The CDR3 DNA reads TGCGCCAGCAGCCAAGACCCCCTTAGCGGGAGAGTCTACAATGAGCAGTTCTTC.

This clonotype showed up just a few times. This chain's CDR3 is CSATPGGSYEQYF. For the CDR3, the DNA is TGCAGTGCTACCCCGGGCGGTTCCTACGAGCAGTACTTC. This chain uses TRBV20-1 with TRBJ2-7, with D uncertain. Trimming left V 4 bases short and J 1 base short, with 11 bases between. CDR3 length: 13 amino acids. Per the germline V gene, CDR1 is DFQATT and CDR2 is SNEGSKA (reference sequence).

The gene calls are TRBV9 and TRBJ1-2; the D is unclear. CDR1 is SGDLS, CDR2 YYNGEE, per germline. This CDR3 region has 13 residues. The V end was cut by 3 bases, the J end by 6 bases, with 12 bases between. The CDR3 region is CASSGFVRDGYTF. In DNA form, the CDR3 reads TGTGCCAGCAGCGGGTTCGTACGGGATGGCTACACCTTC.

DNA of the CDR3: TGTGCCAGCAATCAACAGGGCGGGTGGGCTTTCTTT. Protein product: CASNQQGGWAFF. The chain joins TRBV6-5 to TRBJ1-1; possible D gene TRBD1, 6 bases. Trimming cost V 7 bases and J 11 bases, with 17 bases left between them. The germline V gene encodes CDR1 MNHEY and CDR2 SVGAGI. The CDR3 is 12 amino acids.

The genes are TRBV20-1 and TRBJ2-1; TRBD1 aligns across 9 bases. Germline V lookup: CDR1 DFQATT, CDR2 SNEGSKA (reference sequence). The CDR3 spans 14 residues. V lost 6 bases to trimming and J lost 6 bases; unmatched junction nucleotides: 9. The CDR3 DNA is TGCAGTGCCCAGGGACAGGGACTCTTCAATGAGCAGTTCTTC. It translates to CSAQGQGLFNEQFF.

This clonotype was observed at least ten times. The V call is TRBV10-3, the J call TRBJ2-5; D gene uncertain. V was trimmed by 0 bases and J by 4 bases, leaving 9 bases between them. The CDR3 is 14 residues long. The germline gives CDR1 ENHRY, CDR2 SYGVKD. CDR3 sequence (DNA): TGTGCCATCAGTGAGTCGGCCGGCGCAGAGACCCAGTACTTC. Protein: CAISESAGAETQYF.

The chain combines TRBV7-9 with TRBJ2-5; D gene ambiguous. V dropped 5 bases and J dropped 0 bases, with 4 bases sitting between them. Germline V CDR1 and CDR2: SEHNR, FQNEAQ (reference sequence). The CDR3 covers 12 residues. The CDR3 loop reads CASSVNQETQYF. Written as DNA, the CDR3 is TGTGCCAGCAGCGTCAACCAAGAGACCCAGTACTTC.

The CDR3 DNA reads as TGTGCCAGCAGCTTAGAGATGAACTACGAGCAGTACTTC. The encoded protein is CASSLEMNYEQYF. This sequence joins TRBV7-6 and TRBJ2-7, with D unclear. Between the trimmed V and J ends, which lost 1 base and 3 bases, there was a span of 7 bases. CDR1 is SGHVS and CDR2 is FNYEAQ in the germline V gene. This CDR3 is 13 amino acids long.

V usage is TRBV19 and J usage is TRBJ1-1, with D perhaps TRBD1 (6 bases). V was cut by 6 bases and J by 8 bases, with 22 bases left in between. The CDR3 loop spans 15 amino acids. Germline V gene sequence: CDR1 LNHDA, CDR2 SQIVND (reference sequence). As DNA, the CDR3 is TGTGCCAGTAGAAAACAGGGCGGTAAAAATCGAGAAGCTTTCTTT. It yields the protein CASRKQGGKNREAFF.

In this sample, this clonotype turned up a few times. V usage is TRBV7-2 and J usage is TRBJ2-2; 9 bases map to TRBD2. Trimming cost V 2 bases and J 4 bases; bases outside gene matches: 5. CDR1 and CDR2 (germline): SGHTA, FQGNSA. The CDR3 is 16 amino acids. The CDR3 loop is CASSLRLAVITGELFF. The CDR3 nucleotides are TGTGCCAGCAGCTTAAGACTAGCGGTCATCACCGGGGAGCTGTTTTTT.

This chain joins TRBV28 and TRBJ2-5, with 7 bases lining up with TRBD1. This CDR3 contains 16 residues. With 3 bases clipped from V and 1 base from J, the junction kept 8 bases outside the gene matches. Per the germline V gene, CDR1 is MDHEN and CDR2 is SYDVKM. The CDR3 region is CASSFGARGRQETQYF. The CDR3 DNA sequence: TGTGCCAGCAGTTTCGGTGCGAGGGGGCGCCAAGAGACCCAGTACTTC.

Ten or more counts support this clonotype. V gene TRBV20-1 combines with J gene TRBJ2-3, with D perhaps TRBD2 (6 bases). Per germline, CDR1 DFQATT and CDR2 SNEGSKA (reference sequence). The ends were cut back, 0 bases at V and 2 bases at J, with 9 bases in the middle. There are 14 residues in the CDR3. This chain's CDR3 is CSARDGGTTDTQYF. The DNA for the CDR3 is TGCAGTGCTAGAGATGGAGGGACCACAGATACGCAGTATTTT.

This clonotype came up a few times. The chain is built from TRBV12-3 or TRBV12-4 and TRBJ1-1, with a weak D call TRBD1 (5 bases). V shed 7 bases and J shed 6 bases, with 15 bases lying between them. The CDR3 loop spans 13 amino acids. The CDR3 DNA sequence: TGTGCCAGCAACCCTTCACGGGGCGCTGAAGCTTTCTTT. As protein: CASNPSRGAEAFF.

The J gene is TRBJ1-2, the V gene TRBV29-1; no clear D. The V and J ends lost 0 bases and 7 bases respectively, with 18 bases between them. The CDR3 extends over 15 amino acids. The germline V gene encodes CDR1 SQVTM and CDR2 ANQGSEA. The CDR3 here is CSVEDPGVPARGYTF. The CDR3 DNA is TGCAGCGTTGAAGATCCCGGGGTGCCCGCGCGTGGCTACACCTTC.

This clonotype was seen at least ten times. The CDR3 spells CASSLGTSGNEQYF. In nucleotides, the CDR3 is TGTGCCAGCAGCTTAGGGACTAGCGGAAACGAGCAGTACTTC. This chain connects TRBV7-2 to TRBJ2-7, with TRBD2 matching over 10 bases. The CDR3 covers 14 residues. The V segment lost 1 base and the J segment 5 bases; nucleotides outside the gene matches: 2. The germline V gene has CDR1 SGHTA and CDR2 FQGNSA.

About this clonotype itself: A much larger clone lies a single base off, so this may be a read error. V usage is TRBV25-1 and J usage is TRBJ2-7; D may be TRBD1 or TRBD2 (6 bases each). Per the germline V gene, CDR1 is MGHDK and CDR2 is SYGVNS. The V gene lost 7 bases and the J gene lost 4 bases, with 14 bases spanning the gap. The CDR3 extends over 13 amino acids. The CDR3 region has the DNA TGTGCCAGCACTGACGGAGGGGGTTACGAGCAGTACTTC. Amino acids: CASTDGGGYEQYF.

At least ten counts were recorded for this clonotype. The chain carries TRBV20-1 and TRBJ2-5; tentative D call: TRBD2 (6 bases). This CDR3 region has 15 residues. Germline CDR1 reads DFQATT; CDR2 reads SNEGSKA (reference sequence). V was cut by 2 bases and J by 2 bases, with 15 bases left in between. The CDR3 sequence is CSARPPGLEQETQYF. CDR3 coding DNA: TGCAGTGCTAGACCGCCGGGACTGGAACAAGAGACCCAGTACTTC.

The chain uses TRBV7-8 and TRBJ2-1; 9 bases align to TRBD2. CDR1 SGHVS and CDR2 FQNEAQ come from the germline V gene. V gave up 1 base and J gave up 3 bases; unmatched junction bases: 7. CDR3 length: 17 residues. This CDR3 reads CASSLVEGSGSYNEQFF. CDR3 DNA sequence: TGTGCCAGCAGCTTAGTAGAGGGTAGCGGGAGCTACAATGAGCAGTTCTTC.

The chain carries TRBV29-1 and TRBJ2-3, with 11 bases that match TRBD1. The V gene's germline CDR1 is SQVTM and CDR2 ANQGSEA. V trimming: 2 bases; J trimming: 6 bases; junction bases outside the gene matches: 7. The CDR3 runs 15 residues. CDR3 sequence reads: CSVEPGQGARDTQYF. The CDR3 bases are TGCAGCGTTGAACCCGGACAGGGGGCTCGGGATACGCAGTATTTT.

The genes are TRBV7-9 and TRBJ2-7, with 9 positions matching TRBD2. V dropped 4 bases and J dropped 0; count of bases not matched to a gene: 7. Germline V CDR1 and CDR2: SEHNR, FQNEAQ (reference sequence). This CDR3 comprises 16 residues. Here the CDR3 DNA reads TGTGCCAGCAGCTCTTCGACTAGCGGAAGCTCCTACGAGCAGTACTTC. Its protein product is CASSSSTSGSSYEQYF.

This clonotype turned up a few times. The rearrangement uses TRBV6-2 or TRBV6-3 and TRBJ2-3; the match to TRBD2 covers 9 bases. The V and J ends lost 6 bases and 4 bases, in that order; junction bases with no gene match: 11. This CDR3 is built from 16 residues. Per germline, CDR1 MNHEY and CDR2 SVGEGT. CDR3 DNA sequence: TGTGCCAGCAGGACCCCTGCGGGAGGGCCCTCAGATACGCAGTATTTT. Protein: CASRTPAGGPSDTQYF.

This clonotype was found many times. V is TRBV5-1 and J is TRBJ1-1; possible D gene TRBD1, 5 bases. Germline V gene data show CDR1 as SGHRS and CDR2 as YFSETQ. The CDR3 runs 14 residues. Trimming took 3 bases from V and 3 from J, leaving 12 bases between them. The CDR3 spells CASSSGGGDTEAFF. DNA for the CDR3: TGCGCCAGCAGCTCGGGGGGAGGTGACACTGAAGCTTTCTTT.

This clonotype showed up just a few times. The chain joins TRBV7-8 to TRBJ1-6, with D maybe TRBD1 (5 bases). Trimming cost V 1 base and J 10 bases, with 11 bases left between them. Germline CDR1 and CDR2: SGHVS and FQNEAQ. CDR3 length: 14 amino acids. The CDR3 DNA sequence: TGTGCCAGCAGCTTAGGGGGACTTGCGTCACCCCTCCACTTT. Its translation is CASSLGGLASPLHF.

This chain joins TRBV7-2 and TRBJ1-4, with D unclear. CDR3 length: 14 residues. Trimming pared 8 bases from V and 8 bases from J, leaving 18 bases between. Germline CDR1 and CDR2: SGHTA and FQGNSA. For the CDR3, the DNA is TGTGCCAGCCTCCTCCGGGGAGAAGGGGAAAAACTGTTTTTT. This translates into CASLLRGEGEKLFF.

V usage is TRBV5-1 and J usage is TRBJ2-6; D not resolved. From germline, CDR1 is SGHRS and CDR2 YFSETQ. The CDR3 loop spans 14 amino acids. Between the trimmed V and J ends, which lost 7 bases and 1 base, there was a span of 9 bases. The CDR3 DNA follows: TGCGCCAGCGGGCCCGGGTCTGGGGCCAACGTCCTGACTTTC. It codes for CASGPGSGANVLTF. The full variable domain, completed using reference TRBV5-1 and TRBJ2-6, is KAGVTQTPRYLIKTRGQQVTLSCSPISGHRSVSWYQQTPGQGLQFLFEYFSETQRNKGNFPGRFSGRQFSNSRSEMNVSTLELGDSALYLCASGPGSGANVLTFGAGSRLTVL.

This clonotype was observed a few times. The V and J genes are TRBV5-1 and TRBJ1-2; D possibly corresponds to TRBD1 (5 bases). In germline, CDR1 is SGHRS, CDR2 YFSETQ. This CDR3 has 15 residues. V was shortened by 0 bases and J by 2 bases, with 11 bases between the two germline ends. CDR3 protein: CASSLVAGRNYGYTF. In nucleotides, the CDR3 is TGCGCCAGCAGCTTGGTGGCAGGGAGGAACTATGGCTACACCTTC.

The V gene is TRBV5-1, the J gene TRBJ2-6; D gene ambiguous. Germline V gene sequence: CDR1 SGHRS, CDR2 YFSETQ. The CDR3 consists of 11 residues. Trimming left V 6 bases short and J 4 bases short, with 2 bases between. The CDR3 DNA reads as TGCGCCAGCACCGGGGCCAACGTCCTGACTTTC. Protein sequence: CASTGANVLTF.

The chain has TRBV29-1 and TRBJ2-4, with a tentative D call TRBD1 (6 bases). The CDR3 length is 15 residues. V lost 7 bases and J lost 8, with 24 bases in between. The germline V gene has CDR1 SQVTM and CDR2 ANQGSEA. The CDR3 sequence is CSALWTVLAEDIQYF. The CDR3 DNA reads as TGCAGCGCCCTCTGGACAGTCCTTGCGGAGGACATTCAGTACTTC. Variable domain in full (rest from reference TRBV29-1 and TRBJ2-4): SAVISQKPSRDICQRGTSLTIQCQVDSQVTMMFWYRQQPGQSLTLIATANQGSEATYESGFVIDKFPISRPNLTFSTLTVSNMSPEDSSIYLCSALWTVLAEDIQYFGAGTRLSVL.